This TCR beta chain was sequenced in a study of T cell responses to AZD1222 COVID-19 vaccine. Repertoires were generated with immunoSEQ multiplex PCR, while TCRdb's copy carries only in-frame clones and drops some. Here the sample spans about 140,000 clones, roughly 92% being singletons. Notes on this clone: Its antigen remains unknown.

Germline loops: CDR1 KGHSH, CDR2 LQKENI. Unmatched junction bases numbered 6, after V lost 3 bases and J lost 8 bases. This CDR3 spans 14 amino acids. General study results and limits: Nearly half of spike-specific TCRs reportedly go after variant regions that carry no mutations.

Source: peripheral blood, taken on day 0 of AZD1222 vaccination. This chain joins TRBV18 and TRBJ1-4; 7 bases are shared with TRBD1. The clonotype was recovered from an adult in good health. Here the CDR3 reads CASSPGQEGEKLFF. In DNA, the CDR3 is TGTGCCAGCTCACCCGGACAGGAAGGCGAAAAACTGTTTTTT.